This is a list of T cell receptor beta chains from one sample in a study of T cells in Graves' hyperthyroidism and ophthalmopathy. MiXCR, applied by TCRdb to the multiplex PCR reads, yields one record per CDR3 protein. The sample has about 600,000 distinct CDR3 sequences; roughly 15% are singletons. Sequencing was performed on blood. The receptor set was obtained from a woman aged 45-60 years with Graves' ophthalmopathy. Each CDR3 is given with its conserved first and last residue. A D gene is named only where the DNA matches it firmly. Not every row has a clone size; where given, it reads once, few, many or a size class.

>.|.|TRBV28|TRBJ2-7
CASTQTDTYEQYF
TGTGCCAGCACTCAGACAGATACCTACGAGCAGTACTTC
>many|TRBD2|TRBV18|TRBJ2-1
CASSPTGLAGDNEQFF
TGTGCCAGCTCACCTACGGGACTAGCGGGAGACAATGAGCAGTTCTTC
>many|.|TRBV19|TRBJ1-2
CASSRQDNYGYTF
TGTGCCAGCAGCCGACAAGATAACTATGGCTACACCTTC
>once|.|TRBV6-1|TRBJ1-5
CASSPRQTNQPQHF
TGTGCCAGCAGTCCCAGACAGACTAATCAGCCCCAGCATTTT
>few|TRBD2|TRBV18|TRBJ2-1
CASSLNSGLADNEQFF
TGTGCCAGCTCACTTAATTCGGGGCTAGCGGACAATGAGCAGTTCTTC
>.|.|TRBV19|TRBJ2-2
CASSIALGPGELFF
TGTGCCAGTAGTATAGCCCTGGGGCCCGGGGAGCTGTTTTTT
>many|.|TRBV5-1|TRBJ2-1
CASSLAPNGNEQFF
TGCGCCAGCAGCTTGGCCCCAAATGGGAATGAGCAGTTCTTC
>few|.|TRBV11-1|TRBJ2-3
CASVGYKTQYF
TGTGCCAGCGTCGGTTATAAGACGCAGTATTTT
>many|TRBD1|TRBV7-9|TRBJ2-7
CASRNSGTETYEQYF
TGTGCCAGCAGAAACTCCGGGACAGAGACCTACGAGCAGTACTTC
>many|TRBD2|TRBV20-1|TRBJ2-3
CSASRQLGGSRDTQYF
TGCAGTGCTAGTAGGCAGCTGGGGGGGAGCCGCGATACGCAGTATTTT
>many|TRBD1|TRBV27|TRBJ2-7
CASSPPRQGAFSYEQYF
TGTGCCAGCAGTCCCCCCCGACAGGGCGCCTTCTCCTACGAGCAGTACTTC
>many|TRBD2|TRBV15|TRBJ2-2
CATSRASGRATGELFF
TGTGCCACCAGCAGGGCTAGCGGGAGGGCCACCGGGGAGCTGTTTTTT
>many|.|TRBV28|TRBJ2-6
CATNTPNSGANVLTF
TGTGCCACCAATACACCCAACTCTGGGGCCAACGTCCTGACTTTC
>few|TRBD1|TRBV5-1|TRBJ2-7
CASSLDGSGTGIYEQYF
TGCGCCAGCAGCTTGGATGGCTCCGGGACAGGAATTTACGAGCAGTACTTC
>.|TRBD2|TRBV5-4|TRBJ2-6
CASSLGGSGSGANVLTF
TGTGCCAGCAGCTTGGGAGGTAGCGGGAGCGGGGCCAACGTCCTGACTTTC
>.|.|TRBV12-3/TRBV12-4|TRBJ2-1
CASQGSSGVNEQFF
TGTGCCAGCCAAGGCAGTAGTGGCGTCAATGAGCAGTTCTTC
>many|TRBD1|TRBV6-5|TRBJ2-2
CASRGQTLTGELFF
TGTGCCAGCAGGGGACAGACCCTCACCGGGGAGCTGTTTTTT
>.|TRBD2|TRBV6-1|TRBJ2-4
CASSFTSGSMNIQYF
TGTGCCAGCAGCTTTACTAGCGGGAGTATGAACATTCAGTACTTC
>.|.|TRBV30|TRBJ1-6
CANNGERSSPLHF
TGTGCCAACAACGGGGAACGGTCTTCACCCCTCCACTTT
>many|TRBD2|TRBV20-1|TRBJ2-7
CSARDPLAEVSYEQYF
TGCAGTGCTAGAGATCCCCTAGCGGAAGTCTCCTACGAGCAGTACTTC
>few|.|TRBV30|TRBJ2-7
CAWRDSGDEQYF
TGTGCCTGGAGGGACTCAGGGGACGAGCAGTACTTC
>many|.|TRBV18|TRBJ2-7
CASSPEGYEQYF
TGTGCCAGCTCGCCCGAGGGCTACGAGCAGTACTTC
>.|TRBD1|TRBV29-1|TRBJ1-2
CSVAQTGGGYTF
TGCAGCGTTGCCCAAACAGGGGGTGGCTACACCTTC
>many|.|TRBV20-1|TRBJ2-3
CSARAGASTPDTQYF
TGCAGTGCTAGAGCCGGGGCTAGTACCCCAGATACGCAGTATTTT
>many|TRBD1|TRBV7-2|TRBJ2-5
CASSLRGTGNQETQYF
TGTGCCAGCAGCTTACGGGGGACAGGGAATCAAGAGACCCAGTACTTC
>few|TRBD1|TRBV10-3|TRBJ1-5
CAISEGQGSNQPQHF
TGTGCCATCAGTGAGGGACAGGGAAGCAATCAGCCCCAGCATTTT
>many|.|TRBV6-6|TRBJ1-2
CASSYSRGTRDYGYTF
TGTGCCAGCAGTTACTCCAGGGGCACGCGGGATTATGGCTACACCTTC
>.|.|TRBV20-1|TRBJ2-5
CSAIGEYQETQYF
TGCAGTGCTATAGGAGAGTACCAAGAGACCCAGTACTTC
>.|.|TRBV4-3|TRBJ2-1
CASSLFAGHNEQFF
TGCGCCAGCAGCCTCTTTGCGGGCCACAATGAGCAGTTCTTC
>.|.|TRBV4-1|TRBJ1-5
CASSQGSVSYSNQPQHF
TGCGCCAGCAGCCAAGGTTCCGTCAGCTATAGCAATCAGCCCCAGCATTTT
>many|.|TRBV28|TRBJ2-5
CASRDRFKETQYF
TGTGCCAGCAGAGACAGGTTCAAAGAGACCCAGTACTTC
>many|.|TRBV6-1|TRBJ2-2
CASIHGDWRTGELFF
TGTGCCAGCATACATGGTGACTGGAGAACCGGGGAGCTGTTTTTT